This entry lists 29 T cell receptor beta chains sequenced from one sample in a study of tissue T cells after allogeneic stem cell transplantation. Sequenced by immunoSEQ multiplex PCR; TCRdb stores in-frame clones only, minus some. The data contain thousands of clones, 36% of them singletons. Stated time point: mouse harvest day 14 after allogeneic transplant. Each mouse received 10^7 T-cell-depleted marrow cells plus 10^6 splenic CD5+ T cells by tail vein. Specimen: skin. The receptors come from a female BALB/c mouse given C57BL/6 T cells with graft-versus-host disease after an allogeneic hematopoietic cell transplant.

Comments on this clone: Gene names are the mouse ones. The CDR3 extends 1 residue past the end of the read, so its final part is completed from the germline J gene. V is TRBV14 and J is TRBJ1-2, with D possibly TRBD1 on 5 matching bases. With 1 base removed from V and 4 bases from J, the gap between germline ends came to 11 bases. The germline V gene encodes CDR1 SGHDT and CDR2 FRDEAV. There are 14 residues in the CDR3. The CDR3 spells CASSFGGRGSDYTF. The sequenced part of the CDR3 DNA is TGTGCCAGCAGTTTCGGGGGGAGAGGCTCCGACTACACC.

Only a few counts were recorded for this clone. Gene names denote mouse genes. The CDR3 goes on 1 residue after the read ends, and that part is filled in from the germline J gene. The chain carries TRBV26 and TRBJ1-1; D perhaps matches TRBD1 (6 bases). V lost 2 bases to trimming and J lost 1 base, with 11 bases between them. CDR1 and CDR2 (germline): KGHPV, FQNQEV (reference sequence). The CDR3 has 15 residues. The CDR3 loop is CASSLAQGRNTEVFF. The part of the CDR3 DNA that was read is TGTGCCAGCAGTCTGGCTCAGGGGAGGAACACAGAAGTCTTC.

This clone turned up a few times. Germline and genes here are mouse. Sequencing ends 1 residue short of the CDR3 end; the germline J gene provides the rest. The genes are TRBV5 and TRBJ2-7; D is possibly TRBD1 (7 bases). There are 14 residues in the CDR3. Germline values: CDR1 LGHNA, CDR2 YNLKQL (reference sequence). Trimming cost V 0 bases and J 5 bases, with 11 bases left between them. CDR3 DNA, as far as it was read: TGTGCCAGCAGCCAAGAAGGGGGCAGGAATGAACAGTAC. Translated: CASSQEGGRNEQY. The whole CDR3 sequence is CASSQEGGRNEQYF.

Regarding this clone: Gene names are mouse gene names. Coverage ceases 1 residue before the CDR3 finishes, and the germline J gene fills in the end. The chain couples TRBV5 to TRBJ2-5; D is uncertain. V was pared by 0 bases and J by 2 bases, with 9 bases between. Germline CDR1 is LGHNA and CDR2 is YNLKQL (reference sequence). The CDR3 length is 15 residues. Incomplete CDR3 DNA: TGTGCCAGCAGCCAAGATCCCCACATCCAAGACACCCAGTAC. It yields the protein CASSQDPHIQDTQY. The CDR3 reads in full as CASSQDPHIQDTQYF.

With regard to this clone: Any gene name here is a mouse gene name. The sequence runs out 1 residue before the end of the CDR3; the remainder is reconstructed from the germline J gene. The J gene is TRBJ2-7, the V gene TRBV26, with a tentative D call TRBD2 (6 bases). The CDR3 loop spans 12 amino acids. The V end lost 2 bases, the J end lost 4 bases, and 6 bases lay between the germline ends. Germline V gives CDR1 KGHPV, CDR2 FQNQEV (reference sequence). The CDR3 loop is CASSLGGYEQYF. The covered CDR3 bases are TGTGCCAGCAGTCTGGGGGGGTATGAACAGTAC.

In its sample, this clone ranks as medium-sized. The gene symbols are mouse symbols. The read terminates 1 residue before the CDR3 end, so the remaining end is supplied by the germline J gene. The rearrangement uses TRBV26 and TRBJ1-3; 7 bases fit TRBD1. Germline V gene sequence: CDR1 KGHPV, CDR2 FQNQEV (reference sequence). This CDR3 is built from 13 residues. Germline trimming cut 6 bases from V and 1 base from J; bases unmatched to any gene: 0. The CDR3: CASRTGSGNTLYF. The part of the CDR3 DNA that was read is TGTGCCAGCAGGACAGGGTCTGGAAATACGCTCTAT.

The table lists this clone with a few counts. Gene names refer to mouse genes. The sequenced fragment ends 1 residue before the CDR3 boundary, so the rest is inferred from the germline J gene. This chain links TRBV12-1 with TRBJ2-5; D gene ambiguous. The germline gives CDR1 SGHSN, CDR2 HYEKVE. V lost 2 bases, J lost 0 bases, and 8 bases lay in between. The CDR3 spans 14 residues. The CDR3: CASSRDSNQDTQYF. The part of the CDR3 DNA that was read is TGTGCCAGCTCTCGCGACTCCAACCAAGACACCCAGTAC.

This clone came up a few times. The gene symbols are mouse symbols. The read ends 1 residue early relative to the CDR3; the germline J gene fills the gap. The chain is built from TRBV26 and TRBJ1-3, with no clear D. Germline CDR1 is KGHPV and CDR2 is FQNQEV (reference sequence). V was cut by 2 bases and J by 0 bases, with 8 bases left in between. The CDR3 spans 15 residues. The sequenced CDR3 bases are TGTGCCAGCAGTCTGACACCTTCTTCTGGAAATACGCTCTAT. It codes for CASSLTPSSGNTLY. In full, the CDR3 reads CASSLTPSSGNTLYF.

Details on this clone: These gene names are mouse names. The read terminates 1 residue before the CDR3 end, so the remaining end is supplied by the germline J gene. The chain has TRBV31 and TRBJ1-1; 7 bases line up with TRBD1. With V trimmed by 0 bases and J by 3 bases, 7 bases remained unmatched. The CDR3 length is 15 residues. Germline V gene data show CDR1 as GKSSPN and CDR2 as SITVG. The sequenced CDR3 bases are TGTGCCTGGAGTCTAGAGAACAGGGGAGACACAGAAGTCTTC. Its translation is CAWSLENRGDTEVF. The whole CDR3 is CAWSLENRGDTEVFF.

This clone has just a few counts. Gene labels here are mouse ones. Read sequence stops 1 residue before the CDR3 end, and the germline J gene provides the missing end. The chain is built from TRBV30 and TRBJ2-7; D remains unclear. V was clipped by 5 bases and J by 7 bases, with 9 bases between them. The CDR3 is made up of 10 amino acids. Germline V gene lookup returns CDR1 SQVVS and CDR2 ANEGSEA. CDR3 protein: CSSPGREQYF. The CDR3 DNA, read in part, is TGTAGTTCTCCGGGGAGGGAACAGTAC.

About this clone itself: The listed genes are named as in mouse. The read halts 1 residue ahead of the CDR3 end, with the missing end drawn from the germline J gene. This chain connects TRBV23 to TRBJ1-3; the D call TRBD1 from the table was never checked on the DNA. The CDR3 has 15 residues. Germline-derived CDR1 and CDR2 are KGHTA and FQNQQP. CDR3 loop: CSSSQGTGFGNTLYF. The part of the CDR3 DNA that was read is TGCTCCAGCAGTCAGGGGACAGGGTTTGGAAATACGCTCTAT.

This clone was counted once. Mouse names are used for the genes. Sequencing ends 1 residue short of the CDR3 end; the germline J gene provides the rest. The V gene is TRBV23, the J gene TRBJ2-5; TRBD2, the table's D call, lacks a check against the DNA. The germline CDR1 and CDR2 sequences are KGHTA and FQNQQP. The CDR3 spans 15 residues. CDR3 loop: CSSSRLGVNQDTQYF. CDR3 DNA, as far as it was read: TGCTCCAGCAGTCGACTGGGGGTTAACCAAGACACCCAGTAC.

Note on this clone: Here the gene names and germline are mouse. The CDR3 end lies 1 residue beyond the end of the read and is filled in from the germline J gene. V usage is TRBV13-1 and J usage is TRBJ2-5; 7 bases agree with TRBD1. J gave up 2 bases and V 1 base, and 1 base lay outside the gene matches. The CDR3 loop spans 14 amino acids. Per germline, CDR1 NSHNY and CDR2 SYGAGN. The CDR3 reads CASSDHRGQDTQYF. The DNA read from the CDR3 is TGTGCCAGCAGTGATCACAGGGGCCAAGACACCCAGTAC.

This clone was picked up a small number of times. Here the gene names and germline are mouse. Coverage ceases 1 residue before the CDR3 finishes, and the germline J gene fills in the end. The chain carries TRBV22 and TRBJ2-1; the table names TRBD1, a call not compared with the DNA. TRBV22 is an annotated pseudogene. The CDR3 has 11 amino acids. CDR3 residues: CASRQGTEQFF. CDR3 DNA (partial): TGTGCCAGCAGGCAGGGGACTGAGCAGTTC.

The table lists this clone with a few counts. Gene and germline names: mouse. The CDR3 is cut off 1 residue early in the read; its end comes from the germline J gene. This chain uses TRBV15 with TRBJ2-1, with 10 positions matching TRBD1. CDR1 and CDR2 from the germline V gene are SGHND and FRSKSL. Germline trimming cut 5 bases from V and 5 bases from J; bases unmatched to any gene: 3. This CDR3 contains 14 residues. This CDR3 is CASSGQGEDAEQFF. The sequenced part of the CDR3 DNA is TGTGCCAGCAGTGGACAGGGGGAGGATGCTGAGCAGTTC.

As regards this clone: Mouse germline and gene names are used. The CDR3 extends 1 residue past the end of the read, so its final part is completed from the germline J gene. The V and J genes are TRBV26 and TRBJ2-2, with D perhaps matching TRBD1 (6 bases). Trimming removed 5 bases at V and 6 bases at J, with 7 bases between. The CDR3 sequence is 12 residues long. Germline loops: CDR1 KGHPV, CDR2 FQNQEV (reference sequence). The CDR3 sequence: CASSTGPGQLYF. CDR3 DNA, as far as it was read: TGTGCCAGCAGTACAGGGCCCGGGCAGCTCTAC.

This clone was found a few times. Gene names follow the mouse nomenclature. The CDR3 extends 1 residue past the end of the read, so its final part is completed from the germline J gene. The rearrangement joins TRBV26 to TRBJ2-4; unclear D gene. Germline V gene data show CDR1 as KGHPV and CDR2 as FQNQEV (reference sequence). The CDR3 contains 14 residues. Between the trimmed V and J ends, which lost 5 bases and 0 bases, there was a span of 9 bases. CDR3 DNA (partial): TGTGCCAGCAGTGCCCTCGCTAGTCAAAACACCTTGTAC. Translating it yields CASSALASQNTLY. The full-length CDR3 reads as CASSALASQNTLYF. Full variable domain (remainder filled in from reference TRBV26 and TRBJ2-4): NSKVIQTPRYLVKGQGQKAKMRCIPEKGHPVVFWYQQNKNNEFKFLINFQNQEVLQQIDMTEKRFSAECPSNSPCSLEIQSSEAGDSALYLCASSALASQNTLYFGAGTRLSVL.

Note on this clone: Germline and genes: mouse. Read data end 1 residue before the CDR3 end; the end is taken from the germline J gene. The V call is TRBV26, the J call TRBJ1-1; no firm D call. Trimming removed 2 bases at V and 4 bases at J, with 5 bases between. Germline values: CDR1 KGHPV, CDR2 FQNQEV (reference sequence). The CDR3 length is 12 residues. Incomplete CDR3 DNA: TGTGCCAGCAGTCTGCACACCACAGAAGTCTTC. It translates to CASSLHTTEVF. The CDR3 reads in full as CASSLHTTEVFF.

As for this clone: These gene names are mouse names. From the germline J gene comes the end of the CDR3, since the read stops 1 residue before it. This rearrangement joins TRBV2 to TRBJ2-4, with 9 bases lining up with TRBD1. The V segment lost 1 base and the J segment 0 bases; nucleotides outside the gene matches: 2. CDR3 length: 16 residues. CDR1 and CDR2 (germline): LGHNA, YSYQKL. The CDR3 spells CASSQGTGVSQNTLYF. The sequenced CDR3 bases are TGTGCCAGCAGCCAAGGGACAGGGGTTAGTCAAAACACCTTGTAC.

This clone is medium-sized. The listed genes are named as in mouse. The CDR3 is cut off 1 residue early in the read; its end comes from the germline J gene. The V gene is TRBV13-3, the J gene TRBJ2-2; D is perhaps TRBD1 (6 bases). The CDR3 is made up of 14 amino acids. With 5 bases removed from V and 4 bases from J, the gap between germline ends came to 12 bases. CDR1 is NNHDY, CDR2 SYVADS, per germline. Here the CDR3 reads CASSQQGGTGQLYF. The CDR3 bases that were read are TGTGCCAGCAGCCAACAGGGCGGCACCGGGCAGCTCTAC. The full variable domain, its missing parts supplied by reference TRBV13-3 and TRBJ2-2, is EAAVTQSPRSKVAVTGGKVTLSCHQTNNHDYMYWYRQDTGHGLRLIHYSYVADSTEKGDIPDGYKASRPSQENFSLILELASLSQTAVYFCASSQQGGTGQLYFGEGSKLTVL.

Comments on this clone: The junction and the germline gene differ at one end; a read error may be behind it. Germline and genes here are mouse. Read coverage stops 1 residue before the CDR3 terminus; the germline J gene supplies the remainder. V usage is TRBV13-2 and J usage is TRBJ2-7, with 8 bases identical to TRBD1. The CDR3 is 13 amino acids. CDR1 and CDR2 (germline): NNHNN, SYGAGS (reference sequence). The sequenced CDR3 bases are TGTGCCAGCAGTGAACAGGGGGGAGATGAACAGTAC. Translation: CASSEQGGDEQY. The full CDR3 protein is CASSEQGGDEQYF.

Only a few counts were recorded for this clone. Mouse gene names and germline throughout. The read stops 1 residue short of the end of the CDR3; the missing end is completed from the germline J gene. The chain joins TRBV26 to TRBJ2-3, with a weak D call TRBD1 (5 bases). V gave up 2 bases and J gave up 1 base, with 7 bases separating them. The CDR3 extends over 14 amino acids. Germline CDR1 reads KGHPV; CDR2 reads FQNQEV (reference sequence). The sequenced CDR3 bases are TGTGCCAGCAGTCTGGCGACAGGTGCAGAAACGCTGTAT. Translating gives CASSLATGAETLY. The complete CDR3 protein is CASSLATGAETLYF.

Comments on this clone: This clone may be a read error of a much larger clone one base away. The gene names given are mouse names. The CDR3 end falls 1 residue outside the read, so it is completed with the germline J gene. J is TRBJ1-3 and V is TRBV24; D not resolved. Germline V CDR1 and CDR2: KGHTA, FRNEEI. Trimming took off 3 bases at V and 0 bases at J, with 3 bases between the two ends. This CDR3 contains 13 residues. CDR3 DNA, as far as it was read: TGTGCCAGCAGTCTAAATTCTGGAAATACGCTCTAT. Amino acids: CASSLNSGNTLY. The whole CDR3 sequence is CASSLNSGNTLYF.

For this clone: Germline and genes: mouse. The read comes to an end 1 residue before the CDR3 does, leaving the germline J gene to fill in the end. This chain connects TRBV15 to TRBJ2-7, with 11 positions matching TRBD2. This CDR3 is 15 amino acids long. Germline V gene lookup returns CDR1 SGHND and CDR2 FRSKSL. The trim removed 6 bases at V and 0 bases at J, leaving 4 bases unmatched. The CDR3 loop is CASSPTGGGSYEQYF. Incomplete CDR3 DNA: TGTGCCAGCAGCCCGACTGGGGGGGGCTCCTATGAACAGTAC.

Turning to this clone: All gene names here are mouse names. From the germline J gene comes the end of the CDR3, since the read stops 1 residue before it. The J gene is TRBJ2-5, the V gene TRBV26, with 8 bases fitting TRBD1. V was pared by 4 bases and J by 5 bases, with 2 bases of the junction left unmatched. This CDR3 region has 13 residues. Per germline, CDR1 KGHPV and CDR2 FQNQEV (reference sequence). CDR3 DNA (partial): TGTGCCAGCAGTCCCAGGGGGCGAGACACCCAGTAC. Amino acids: CASSPRGRDTQY. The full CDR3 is CASSPRGRDTQYF. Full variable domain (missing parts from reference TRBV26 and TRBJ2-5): NSKVIQTPRYLVKGQGQKAKMRCIPEKGHPVVFWYQQNKNNEFKFLINFQNQEVLQQIDMTEKRFSAECPSNSPCSLEIQSSEAGDSALYLCASSPRGRDTQYFGPGTRLLVL.

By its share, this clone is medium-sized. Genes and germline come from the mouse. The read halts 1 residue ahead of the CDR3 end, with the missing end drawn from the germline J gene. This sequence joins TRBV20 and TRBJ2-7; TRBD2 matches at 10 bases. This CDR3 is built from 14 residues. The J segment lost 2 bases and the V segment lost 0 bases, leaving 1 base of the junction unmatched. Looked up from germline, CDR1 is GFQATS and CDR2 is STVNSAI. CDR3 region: CGARDWGGAYEQYF. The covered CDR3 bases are TGTGGTGCTAGGGACTGGGGGGGCGCCTATGAACAGTAC.

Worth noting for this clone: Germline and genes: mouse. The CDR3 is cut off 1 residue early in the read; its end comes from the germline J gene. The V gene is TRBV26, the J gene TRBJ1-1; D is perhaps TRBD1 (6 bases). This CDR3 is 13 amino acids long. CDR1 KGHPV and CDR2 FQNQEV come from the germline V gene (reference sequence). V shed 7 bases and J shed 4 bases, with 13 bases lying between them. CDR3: CASTTGWGTEVFF. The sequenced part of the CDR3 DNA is TGTGCCAGCACTACAGGGTGGGGCACAGAAGTCTTC.

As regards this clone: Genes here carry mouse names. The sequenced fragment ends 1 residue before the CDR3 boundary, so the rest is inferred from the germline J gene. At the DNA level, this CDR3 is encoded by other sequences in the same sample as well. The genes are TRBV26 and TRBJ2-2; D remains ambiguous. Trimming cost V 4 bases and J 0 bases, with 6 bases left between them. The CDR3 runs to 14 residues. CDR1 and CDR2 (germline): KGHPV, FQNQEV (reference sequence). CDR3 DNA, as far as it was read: TGTGCCAGCAGTCCTACAGCAAACACCGGGCAGCTCTAC. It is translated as CASSPTANTGQLY. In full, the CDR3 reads CASSPTANTGQLYF.

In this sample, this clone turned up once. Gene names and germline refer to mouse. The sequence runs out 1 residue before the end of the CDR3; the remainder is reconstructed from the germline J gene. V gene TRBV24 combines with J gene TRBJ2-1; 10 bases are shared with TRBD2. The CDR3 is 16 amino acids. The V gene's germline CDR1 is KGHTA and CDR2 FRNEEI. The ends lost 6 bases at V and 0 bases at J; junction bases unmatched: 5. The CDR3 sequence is CASSPTGGYNYAEQFF. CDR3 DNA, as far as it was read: TGTGCCAGCAGCCCGACTGGGGGGTATAACTATGCTGAGCAGTTC.